These 18 T cell receptor beta chains were sequenced from one sample in a study of cytomegalovirus exposure and HLA in healthy donors. Method: immunoSEQ multiplex PCR; TCRdb's copy keeps in-frame clones and lacks some. Of fewer than 75,000 clones listed, approximately 95% are singletons. Sequenced material: PBMCs. The receptors come from a young man in good health and CMV-seronegative.

CDR3 DNA sequence: TGTGCCTGGAGTGTGGGGCGGACACAGGTTTTGACTGGCTACACCTTC. The encoded protein is CAWSVGRTQVLTGYTF. This chain joins TRBV30 and TRBJ1-2, with D possibly being TRBD1 (5 bases). The length of the CDR3 is 16 residues. V gave up 0 bases and J gave up 7 bases, with 21 bases separating them. CDR1 and CDR2 (germline): GTSNPN, SVGIG (reference sequence).

The chain combines TRBV30 with TRBJ2-3; possible D gene TRBD2, 5 bases. Per germline, CDR1 GTSNPN and CDR2 SVGIG (reference sequence). V lost 4 bases and J lost 1, with 21 bases in between. This CDR3 spans 17 amino acids. The CDR3 spells CAWTRLGWARGTDTQYF. For the CDR3, the DNA is TGTGCCTGGACACGATTAGGTTGGGCGCGGGGCACAGATACGCAGTATTTT.

The rearrangement joins TRBV27 to TRBJ1-1, with D possibly TRBD1 on 5 matching bases. The CDR3 is 14 amino acids. Per germline, CDR1 MNHEY and CDR2 SMNVEV (reference sequence). Trimming pared 5 bases from V and 1 base from J, leaving 11 bases between. CDR3 DNA sequence: TGTGCCAGCAGTCCGACAGCTTCGAACACTGAAGCTTTCTTT. Protein product: CASSPTASNTEAFF.

The chain combines TRBV2 with TRBJ1-5; TRBD1 aligns across 9 bases. V lost 7 bases and J lost 6; bases outside the gene matches: 7. This CDR3 contains 14 residues. Germline CDR1 and CDR2: SNHLY and FYNNEI. The CDR3 region is CASKATGGGQPQHF. The CDR3 coding sequence is TGTGCCAGCAAGGCGACAGGGGGGGGTCAGCCCCAGCATTTT.

This chain joins TRBV7-9 and TRBJ2-5; TRBD1 aligns across 8 bases. The CDR3 is made up of 14 amino acids. With 1 base clipped from V and 2 bases from J, the junction kept 0 bases outside the gene matches. The germline CDR1 and CDR2 sequences are SEHNR and FQNEAQ (reference sequence). CDR3 nucleotide sequence: TGTGCCAGCAGCTTAGGACAGGGGCAAGAGACCCAGTACTTC. Protein sequence: CASSLGQGQETQYF. The full variable domain, rest sourced from reference TRBV7-9 and TRBJ2-5, is DTGVSQNPRHKITKRGQNVTFRCDPISEHNRLYWYRQTLGQGPEFLTYFQNEAQLEKSRLLSDRFSAERPKGSFSTLEIQRTEQGDSAMYLCASSLGQGQETQYFGPGTRLLVL.

This chain joins TRBV19 and TRBJ1-2; weak D call: TRBD1 (6 bases). CDR1 is LNHDA and CDR2 is SQIVND in the germline V gene (reference sequence). CDR3 length equals 14 residues. V lost 2 bases to trimming and J lost 1 base, with 8 bases between them. The CDR3 sequence is CASSIQGINYGYTF. CDR3 nucleotide sequence: TGTGCCAGTAGTATACAGGGGATTAACTATGGCTACACCTTC.

This clone was counted a single time. The chain carries TRBV6-1 and TRBJ1-5; the match to TRBD1 covers 10 bases. There are 14 residues in the CDR3. The V gene's germline CDR1 is MNHNS and CDR2 SASEGT. After removal of 8 bases from V and 7 bases from J, the junction contained 8 bases not matched to a gene. CDR3 sequence: CASHRDRGDQPQHF. The DNA for the CDR3 is TGTGCCAGCCACCGGGACAGGGGAGACCAGCCCCAGCATTTT.

V is TRBV5-1 and J is TRBJ1-1; unclear D gene. V lost 0 bases and J lost 3, with 9 bases in between. Germline CDR1 and CDR2: SGHRS and YFSETQ. The CDR3 is made up of 14 amino acids. Here the CDR3 reads CASSLGGGHTEAFF. The CDR3 DNA follows: TGCGCCAGCAGCTTGGGGGGAGGACACACTGAAGCTTTCTTT.

The rearrangement joins TRBV5-6 to TRBJ2-5; 10 bases match TRBD1. Trimming cost V 0 bases and J 5 bases; bases outside gene matches: 7. The CDR3 extends over 16 amino acids. Germline V gene data show CDR1 as SGHDT and CDR2 as YYEEEE. The CDR3 bases are TGTGCCAGCAGCTTGGGGTTGACAGGGGGCAGGGAGACCCAGTACTTC. This gives the protein CASSLGLTGGRETQYF.

V gene TRBV30 combines with J gene TRBJ1-1; D might be TRBD1 (5 bases). The CDR3 runs to 12 residues. CDR1 and CDR2 from the germline V gene are GTSNPN and SVGIG (reference sequence). Trimming shortened V by 7 bases and J by 0 bases, and 9 bases separated the two germline ends. The CDR3 bases are TGTGCCTCGGACACATTGAACACTGAAGCTTTCTTT. Translation: CASDTLNTEAFF.

The chain links TRBV18 to TRBJ1-1; D not certain. Trimming cost V 5 bases and J 2 bases, with 6 bases left between them. The germline V gene encodes CDR1 KGHSH and CDR2 LQKENI. The CDR3 extends over 12 amino acids. DNA for the CDR3: TGTGCCAGCTCAAATCTAAACACTGAAGCTTTCTTT. It is translated as CASSNLNTEAFF.

This rearrangement joins TRBV6-5 to TRBJ1-1, with D hard to call. This CDR3 has 15 amino acids. V gave up 2 bases and J gave up 5 bases, with 15 bases separating them. Germline CDR1 is MNHEY and CDR2 is SVGAGI. The CDR3 reads CASSYKRGGGTEAFF. The DNA of the CDR3 is TGTGCCAGCAGTTACAAACGGGGAGGAGGAACTGAAGCTTTCTTT.

The J gene is TRBJ1-1, the V gene TRBV13, with 8 bases that match TRBD1. V gave up 5 bases and J gave up 2 bases; unmatched junction bases: 7. The germline gives CDR1 PRHDT, CDR2 FYEKMQ (reference sequence). The CDR3 has 15 residues. CDR3 sequence reads: CASSATGGGNTEAFF. In DNA, the CDR3 is TGTGCCAGCAGCGCAACAGGGGGGGGAAACACTGAAGCTTTCTTT.

The chain employs TRBV2 and TRBJ2-1, with 7 nucleotides matching TRBD2. The CDR3 totals 15 residues. After removal of 3 bases from V and 8 bases from J, the junction contained 10 bases not matched to a gene. The germline V gene has CDR1 SNHLY and CDR2 FYNNEI. CDR3 in amino acids: CASSEGGGGKDEQFF. CDR3 sequence (DNA): TGTGCCAGCAGTGAGGGAGGCGGGGGTAAGGATGAGCAGTTCTTC.

The J gene is TRBJ2-3, the V gene TRBV11-3, with 9 nucleotides matching TRBD2. From germline, CDR1 is SGHNT and CDR2 YENEEA. V was clipped by 4 bases and J by 3 bases; unmatched bases: 8. CDR3 length: 16 residues. The CDR3 DNA follows: TGTGCCAGCAGCTCCTATGGCGGGGGGGGGACAGATACGCAGTATTTT. It yields the protein CASSSYGGGGTDTQYF.

This sequence joins TRBV4-3 and TRBJ1-1, with a weak D call TRBD1 (5 bases). This CDR3 has 14 amino acids. With 0 bases removed from V and 7 bases from J, the gap between germline ends came to 12 bases. CDR1 is LGHNA, CDR2 YSLEER, per germline. CDR3 sequence (DNA): TGCGCCAGCAGCCAAGAGGCTGGGGGGTATGAAGCTTTCTTT. Amino acids: CASSQEAGGYEAFF.

J is TRBJ1-2 and V is TRBV30; no reliable D call. V lost 5 bases to trimming and J lost 1 base, with 11 bases between them. CDR1 is GTSNPN, CDR2 SVGIG, per germline (reference sequence). The CDR3 is 13 amino acids. The DNA of the CDR3 is TGTGCCTGGGCGACCGAGGTTAACTATGGCTACACCTTC. It translates to CAWATEVNYGYTF.

This rearrangement joins TRBV5-1 to TRBJ1-2, with 7 bases matching TRBD1. The V and J ends lost 2 bases and 2 bases, in that order; junction bases with no gene match: 3. This CDR3 comprises 14 residues. CDR1 SGHRS and CDR2 YFSETQ come from the germline V gene. CDR3 nucleotide sequence: TGCGCCAGCAGCTTTGAGGGGGCCAACTATGGCTACACCTTC. Translation: CASSFEGANYGYTF.